This TCR beta chain was profiled in a study of shared clonotypes between healthy human individuals. Naive CD8 cells comprised CD45RO-negative, CCR7-positively selected cells, excluding terminally differentiated effector memory CD45RA+ cells. Every donor, a Caucasian adult, lived in Nashville, Tennessee. Germline loops: CDR1 GTSNPN, CDR2 SVGIG (reference sequence). The CDR3 length is 17 residues. The V segment lost 0 bases and the J segment 0 bases; nucleotides outside the gene matches: 5. Sorted-subset replicate PCRs used about 180 ng DNA, around 31,000 T cell genomes. Only in-frame clones appear in the TCRdb table, and some are missing; sequencing was by immunoSEQ multiplex PCR. There are about 2 million clones in the sample; less than 95% occur only once, and 0.9% to 1.3% lies in the top ten.

The genes are TRBV30 and TRBJ1-6, with 7 bases fitting TRBD1. Sequences were obtained from naive CD8+ T cells sorted from blood. The clonotype was recovered from a man in his late teens or twenties in good health. The CDR3 sequence: CAWSVDRDSSYNSPLHF. The CDR3 DNA is TGTGCCTGGAGTGTCGACCGGGACAGCTCCTATAATTCACCCCTCCACTTT.